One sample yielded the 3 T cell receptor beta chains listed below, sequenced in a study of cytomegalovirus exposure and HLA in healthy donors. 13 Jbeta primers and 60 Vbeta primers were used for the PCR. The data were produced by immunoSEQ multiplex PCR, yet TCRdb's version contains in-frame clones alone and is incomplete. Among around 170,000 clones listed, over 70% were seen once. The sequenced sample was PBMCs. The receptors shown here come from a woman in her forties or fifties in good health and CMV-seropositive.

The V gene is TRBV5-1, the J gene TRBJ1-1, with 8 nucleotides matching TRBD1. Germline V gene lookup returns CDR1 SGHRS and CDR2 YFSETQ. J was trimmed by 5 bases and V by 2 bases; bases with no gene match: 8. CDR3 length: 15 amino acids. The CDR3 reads CASSLVTGARTEAFF. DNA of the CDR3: TGCGCCAGCAGCTTAGTGACAGGGGCGAGGACTGAAGCTTTCTTT.

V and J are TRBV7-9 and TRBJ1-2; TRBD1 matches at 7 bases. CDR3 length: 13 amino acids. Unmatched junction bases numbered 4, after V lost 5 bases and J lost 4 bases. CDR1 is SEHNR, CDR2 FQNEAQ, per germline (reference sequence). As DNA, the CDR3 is TGTGCCAGCAGCGCATGGACAGGCTATGGCTACACCTTC. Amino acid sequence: CASSAWTGYGYTF.

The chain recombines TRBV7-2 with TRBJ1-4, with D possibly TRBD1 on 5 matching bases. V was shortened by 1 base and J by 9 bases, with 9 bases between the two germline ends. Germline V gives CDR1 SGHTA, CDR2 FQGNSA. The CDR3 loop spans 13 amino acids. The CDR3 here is CASSLGGLKKLFF. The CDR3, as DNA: TGTGCCAGCAGCTTAGGGGGACTGAAAAAACTGTTTTTT.